The 22 T cell receptor beta chains listed next were all sequenced from one sample in a study of blood T cell repertoires in COVID-19. Method: immunoSEQ multiplex PCR; TCRdb's copy keeps in-frame clones and lacks some. The data contain fewer than 200,000 clones, 85% to 90% of them seen just once; the ten biggest clones take up less than 3%. The sample taken for sequencing was peripheral blood. Every receptor here comes from a man aged 35 to 55 with active or convalescent COVID-19.

The J gene is TRBJ2-1, the V gene TRBV2; possibly TRBD1 for D (6 bases). There are 15 residues in the CDR3. Trimming shortened V by 4 bases and J by 5 bases, and 15 bases separated the two germline ends. CDR1 SNHLY and CDR2 FYNNEI come from the germline V gene. The CDR3 DNA is TGTGCCAGCAGTGTAGTAGGGACATACAACAATGAGCAGTTCTTC. It specifies CASSVVGTYNNEQFF. The full variable domain, its missing parts supplied by reference TRBV2 and TRBJ2-1, is EPEVTQTPSHQVTQMGQEVILRCVPISNHLYFYWYRQILGQKVEFLVSFYNNEISEKSEIFDDQFSVERPDGSNFTLKIRSTKLEDSAMYFCASSVVGTYNNEQFFGPGTRLTVL.

The V and J genes are TRBV6-5 and TRBJ1-2; D unresolved. This CDR3 has 11 residues. Trimming left V 6 bases short and J 2 bases short, with 4 bases between. Germline values: CDR1 MNHEY, CDR2 SVGAGI. This chain's CDR3 is CASRINYGYTF. CDR3 sequence (DNA): TGTGCCAGCAGAATAAACTATGGCTACACCTTC.

The genes are TRBV6-5 and TRBJ1-1, with D tentatively TRBD1 (6 bases). The length of the CDR3 is 13 residues. The V end lost 11 bases, the J end lost 0 bases, and 13 bases lay between the germline ends. Per germline, CDR1 MNHEY and CDR2 SVGAGI. The CDR3: CASQGGLNTEAFF. Here the CDR3 DNA reads TGTGCCTCACAGGGCGGCCTGAACACTGAAGCTTTCTTT.

This chain joins TRBV7-9 and TRBJ2-1; tentative D call: TRBD2 (6 bases). In germline, CDR1 is SEHNR, CDR2 FQNEAQ (reference sequence). The CDR3 sequence is 15 residues long. The V end was cut by 2 bases, the J end by 5 bases, with 13 bases between. CDR3 region: CASSLSRRGNNEQFF. CDR3 nucleotide sequence: TGTGCCAGCAGCTTAAGCCGACGGGGGAACAATGAGCAGTTCTTC.

The chain couples TRBV5-6 to TRBJ2-7; 8 bases line up with TRBD1. This CDR3 has 15 residues. Germline loops: CDR1 SGHDT, CDR2 YYEEEE. Germline trimming cut 0 bases from V and 1 base from J; bases unmatched to any gene: 3. As DNA, the CDR3 is TGTGCCAGCAGCTTGGCCAGGGGGCCGTCCTACGAGCAGTACTTC. Translated, it gives CASSLARGPSYEQYF.

The rearrangement uses TRBV27 and TRBJ1-1, with 8 bases aligning to TRBD1. The CDR3 runs 14 residues. Germline lookup yields CDR1 MNHEY and CDR2 SMNVEV (reference sequence). V lost 6 bases and J lost 4; bases outside the gene matches: 7. CDR3: CASRRTGWVTEAFF. For the CDR3, the DNA is TGTGCCAGCAGAAGGACAGGGTGGGTCACTGAAGCTTTCTTT.

The chain combines TRBV4-3 with TRBJ2-1; 11 positions match TRBD1. Germline CDR1 and CDR2: LGHNA and YSLEER. The CDR3 covers 15 residues. The V segment lost 0 bases and the J segment 9 bases; nucleotides outside the gene matches: 4. In DNA form, the CDR3 reads TGCGCCAGCAGCCAAGAAGGACAGGGGGCCCTTGAGCAGTTCTTC. Protein sequence: CASSQEGQGALEQFF.

CDR3 nucleotides: TGTGCCAGCAGCCAAGATAATATCGCCGAGGGAACAGATACGCAGTATTTT. It translates to CASSQDNIAEGTDTQYF. The gene calls are TRBV4-2 and TRBJ2-3; D is possibly TRBD2 (5 bases). The CDR3 spans 17 residues. Germline CDR1 and CDR2: LGHNA and YNFKEQ. The V end was cut by 0 bases, the J end by 3 bases, with 16 bases between.

The chain uses TRBV3-1 (or the pseudogene TRBV3-2) and TRBJ2-2, with 8 nucleotides matching TRBD2. This CDR3 is built from 18 residues. Germline V gene sequence: CDR1 LGHDT, CDR2 YNNKEL (reference sequence). Trimming took 4 bases from V and 4 from J; bases not matched to a gene: 14. The CDR3 sequence: CASSPSGSGGPGTGELFF. The CDR3 nucleotides are TGTGCCAGCAGCCCGAGTGGGTCGGGGGGGCCAGGCACCGGGGAGCTGTTTTTT.

The chain recombines TRBV10-3 with TRBJ2-7; D gene unclear. The germline V and J ends were trimmed by 2 bases and 5 bases, with 10 bases remaining between them. The CDR3 has 13 residues. Per germline, CDR1 ENHRY and CDR2 SYGVKD. The CDR3 DNA reads TGTGCCATCAGTGAGACAGCCCCCGACGAGCAGTACTTC. This sequence encodes CAISETAPDEQYF.

This chain uses TRBV7-9 with TRBJ2-3; no clear D. This CDR3 is built from 14 residues. Germline V gene lookup returns CDR1 SEHNR and CDR2 FQNEAQ (reference sequence). V was pared by 5 bases and J by 0 bases, with 9 bases between. CDR3 amino acids: CASSPQASTDTQYF. DNA of the CDR3: TGTGCCAGCAGCCCGCAGGCTAGCACAGATACGCAGTATTTT. The full variable domain, its missing parts supplied by reference TRBV7-9 and TRBJ2-3, is DTGVSQNPRHKITKRGQNVTFRCDPISEHNRLYWYRQTLGQGPEFLTYFQNEAQLEKSRLLSDRFSAERPKGSFSTLEIQRTEQGDSAMYLCASSPQASTDTQYFGPGTRLTVL.

Notes on this clone: Distinct nucleotide sequences in the sample also encode this CDR3. The chain recombines TRBV5-1 with TRBJ1-4; D call uncertain. The V gene's germline CDR1 is SGHRS and CDR2 YFSETQ. The V gene lost 1 base and the J gene lost 2 bases, with 6 bases spanning the gap. This CDR3 spans 14 amino acids. For the CDR3, the DNA is TGCGCCAGCAGCTTGTCCAGTACTAATGAAAAACTGTTTTTT. It is translated as CASSLSSTNEKLFF.

The chain recombines TRBV5-1 with TRBJ1-6; a possible D gene is TRBD1 (5 bases). Deletions cut 0 bases from V and 10 bases from J, with 14 bases between. CDR3 length equals 15 residues. Germline CDR1 and CDR2: SGHRS and YFSETQ. CDR3 in amino acids: CASSLGGARVSPLHF. In nucleotides, the CDR3 is TGCGCCAGCAGCTTGGGAGGTGCCAGGGTATCACCCCTCCACTTT.

This clone was found once. The V call is TRBV25-1, the J call TRBJ2-6; tentative D call: TRBD1 (5 bases). The germline V and J ends were trimmed by 5 bases and 4 bases, with 12 bases remaining between them. Germline CDR1 reads MGHDK; CDR2 reads SYGVNS. The CDR3 totals 15 residues. CDR3 sequence: CASSFRAPGANVLTF. The CDR3 coding sequence is TGTGCCAGCAGTTTCAGGGCGCCCGGGGCCAACGTCCTGACTTTC.

In this sample, this clone turned up a few times. The chain joins TRBV19 to TRBJ2-7; a possible D gene is TRBD1 (5 bases). CDR1 LNHDA and CDR2 SQIVND come from the germline V gene (reference sequence). Trimming stripped 3 bases from V and 2 bases from J, with 11 bases between. The CDR3 loop spans 14 amino acids. The CDR3 nucleotides read TGTGCCAGTAGTATTCCAGGGATTACCTACGAGCAGTACTTC. Amino acids: CASSIPGITYEQYF.

This clone was picked up one time. The CDR3 DNA reads TGTGCCAGTAAAAGAGACTACCGAGGCATGAACACTGAAGCTTTCTTT. Amino acid sequence: CASKRDYRGMNTEAFF. The chain uses TRBV19 and TRBJ1-1; no reliable D call. V lost 7 bases and J 0 bases, leaving 18 bases between the germline ends. The CDR3 is 16 residues long. Germline V CDR1 and CDR2: LNHDA, SQIVND (reference sequence).

This chain connects TRBV7-9 to TRBJ2-7; 7 positions match TRBD1. Germline V gene sequence: CDR1 SEHNR, CDR2 FQNEAQ (reference sequence). V lost 0 bases, J lost 4 bases, and 0 bases stayed unmatched. The CDR3 length is 13 residues. The CDR3 DNA sequence: TGTGCCAGCAGCTTAGCGACAGGGTACGAGCAGTACTTC. Protein sequence: CASSLATGYEQYF.

The chain recombines TRBV6-5 with TRBJ1-4; D gene ambiguous. The V end lost 5 bases, the J end lost 1 base, and 8 bases lay between the germline ends. The CDR3 totals 14 residues. Germline CDR1 MNHEY, CDR2 SVGAGI. The CDR3 DNA reads as TGTGCCAGCAGTCCGACACTAACTAATGAAAAACTGTTTTTT. Protein sequence: CASSPTLTNEKLFF.

This chain uses TRBV12-5 with TRBJ1-4; 8 nucleotides match TRBD1. CDR1 is LGHNT and CDR2 is FRNRAP in the germline V gene. The CDR3 runs to 17 residues. With 1 base clipped from V and 6 bases from J, the junction kept 10 bases outside the gene matches. The CDR3 sequence is CASGLGQGSPLDEKLFF. The CDR3 nucleotides read TGTGCTAGTGGTTTGGGACAGGGGTCCCCTCTGGATGAAAAACTGTTTTTT.

CDR3 protein: CASTSRGTGNQETQYF. The CDR3 region has the DNA TGTGCCAGCACCTCAAGGGGGACAGGGAACCAAGAGACCCAGTACTTC. The chain combines TRBV7-9 with TRBJ2-5; 9 bases are a match to TRBD1. V lost 7 bases to trimming and J lost 0 bases; unmatched junction nucleotides: 9. Germline CDR1 reads SEHNR; CDR2 reads FQNEAQ (reference sequence). This CDR3 is 16 amino acids long.

The V and J genes are TRBV2 and TRBJ1-4; a possible D gene is TRBD1 (5 bases). The V end lost 4 bases, the J end lost 6 bases, and 18 bases lay between the germline ends. This CDR3 spans 16 amino acids. Germline V gene data show CDR1 as SNHLY and CDR2 as FYNNEI. The CDR3 nucleotides are TGTGCCAGCAGTGTGGAACAGGATCGTATTTATGAAAAACTGTTTTTT. Translation gives CASSVEQDRIYEKLFF.

The gene calls are TRBV29-1 and TRBJ1-1; D gene ambiguous. Germline CDR1 and CDR2: SQVTM and ANQGSEA. The CDR3 spans 12 residues. V gave up 5 bases and J gave up 5 bases, with 12 bases separating them. CDR3 sequence: CSVKGAGTEAFF. DNA of the CDR3: TGCAGCGTTAAGGGTGCGGGAACTGAAGCTTTCTTT.